These 18 T cell receptor beta chains originate from one sample sequenced in a study of a mutant IDH1 vaccine in newly diagnosed glioma. Measured with immunoSEQ multiplex PCR; TCRdb has only the in-frame clones, and not every one. The sample lists roughly 60,000 clones, approximately 84% seen once, with roughly 4% in the top ten. These receptors lack a known antigen. The time point: week 23, last vaccination. In the vaccine, a single dose held 300 ug of the mutant IDH1 20-mer peptide, along with topical imiquimod. Sample: PBMCs, taken from a glioma patient whose treatment included an IDH1 peptide vaccine. The receptors originated from a man aged 25 to 40 with glioma.

Concerning this clone itself: Other DNA sequences of this sample code for an identical CDR3. The genes are TRBV2 and TRBJ2-3, with a possible D match to TRBD2 (6 bases). Germline V CDR1 and CDR2: SNHLY, FYNNEI. V lost 1 base to trimming and J lost 2 bases, with 19 bases between them. The CDR3 contains 18 residues. The CDR3 bases are TGTGCCAGCAGTGAAGAGGGAGACCGGGGGACTGACACAGATACGCAGTATTTT. It translates to CASSEEGDRGTDTDTQYF.

J is TRBJ1-4 and V is TRBV27; D possibly corresponds to TRBD1 (5 bases). The CDR3 loop spans 15 amino acids. Germline CDR1 reads MNHEY; CDR2 reads SMNVEV (reference sequence). The V gene lost 2 bases and the J gene lost 5 bases, with 12 bases spanning the gap. The CDR3 nucleotides are TGTGCCAGCAGTTTAACACTGGGACGGAATGAAAAACTGTTTTTT. It is translated as CASSLTLGRNEKLFF.

The chain recombines TRBV30 with TRBJ2-7; TRBD2 agrees at 9 bases. V lost 2 bases to trimming and J lost 1 base; unmatched junction nucleotides: 6. The CDR3 contains 15 residues. Germline values: CDR1 GTSNPN, CDR2 SVGIG (reference sequence). CDR3: CAWSISGRPSYEQYF. CDR3 nucleotides: TGTGCCTGGAGTATCAGCGGGAGGCCTTCCTACGAGCAGTACTTC.

The chain links TRBV9 to TRBJ1-1, with no clear D. Germline values: CDR1 SGDLS, CDR2 YYNGEE. Trimming stripped 4 bases from V and 0 bases from J, with 10 bases between. This CDR3 comprises 14 residues. The CDR3 here is CASSPSTLNTEAFF. The CDR3 coding sequence is TGTGCCAGCAGCCCCTCGACTCTGAACACTGAAGCTTTCTTT.

The chain recombines TRBV6-1 with TRBJ2-2; D is unclear. CDR1 MNHNS and CDR2 SASEGT come from the germline V gene. This CDR3 is 13 amino acids long. Trimming removed 3 bases from V and 8 bases from J, with 10 bases in between. The CDR3: CASSDWGTGELFF. CDR3 nucleotides: TGTGCCAGCAGTGACTGGGGTACGGGGGAGCTGTTTTTT.

The chain employs TRBV5-1 and TRBJ2-2; the match to TRBD1 covers 10 bases. The V segment lost 1 base and the J segment 7 bases; nucleotides outside the gene matches: 4. The CDR3 is 15 residues long. Germline assignment: CDR1 SGHRS and CDR2 YFSETQ. The CDR3 reads CASSLKTGGFGELFF. The CDR3 region has the DNA TGCGCCAGCAGCTTGAAGACAGGGGGCTTCGGGGAGCTGTTTTTT.

The rearrangement uses TRBV19 and TRBJ1-6, with D possibly being TRBD1 (5 bases). The V gene lost 5 bases and the J gene lost 7 bases, with 15 bases spanning the gap. CDR3 size: 15 residues. Germline CDR1 LNHDA, CDR2 SQIVND (reference sequence). The CDR3 DNA follows: TGTGCCAGTAGTTCGGGACGCCTGGGAAATTCACCCCTCCACTTT. This sequence encodes CASSSGRLGNSPLHF.

The chain links TRBV7-2 to TRBJ2-1; TRBD1 is a possible D gene (6 bases). With 8 bases removed from V and 6 bases from J, the gap between germline ends came to 14 bases. Germline loops: CDR1 SGHTA, CDR2 FQGNSA. This CDR3 contains 13 residues. CDR3 DNA sequence: TGTGCCAGCCGTCTCGTGGGGGCCAATGAGCAGTTCTTC. It codes for CASRLVGANEQFF.

The chain uses TRBV30 and TRBJ1-2; D perhaps matches TRBD1 (6 bases). The germline V and J ends were trimmed by 2 bases and 4 bases, with 11 bases remaining between them. The CDR3 contains 13 residues. Germline V gene sequence: CDR1 GTSNPN, CDR2 SVGIG (reference sequence). Here the CDR3 reads CAWSPLGGYGYTF. CDR3 in DNA: TGTGCCTGGAGTCCCCTAGGGGGCTATGGCTACACCTTC. Full variable domain (missing parts from reference TRBV30 and TRBJ1-2): SQTIHQWPATLVQPVGSPLSLECTVEGTSNPNLYWYRQAAGRGLQLLFYSVGIGQISSEVPQNLSASRPQDRQFILSSKKLLLSDSGFYLCAWSPLGGYGYTFGSGTRLTVV.

The J gene is TRBJ1-1, the V gene TRBV21-1; the D call TRBD1 from the table was never checked on the DNA. TRBV21-1 is flagged as a pseudogene. The CDR3 has 14 residues. The CDR3 loop is CASSKDRGHTEAFF. CDR3 coding DNA: TGTGCCAGCAGCAAAGACAGGGGGCACACTGAAGCTTTCTTT.

The V and J genes are TRBV28 and TRBJ1-1; perhaps TRBD1 as D (5 bases). The CDR3 consists of 14 residues. Trimming removed 0 bases from V and 6 bases from J, with 11 bases in between. CDR1 is MDHEN and CDR2 is SYDVKM in the germline V gene. CDR3 in amino acids: CASSLWAGGAEAFF. CDR3 sequence (DNA): TGTGCCAGCAGTTTATGGGCCGGGGGGGCTGAAGCTTTCTTT. Variable domain in full (rest from reference TRBV28 and TRBJ1-1): DVKVTQSSRYLVKRTGEKVFLECVQDMDHENMFWYRQDPGLGLRLIYFSYDVKMKEKGDIPEGYSVSREKKERFSLILESASTNQTSMYLCASSLWAGGAEAFFGQGTRLTVV.

This clone occurred once. CDR3 sequence reads: CASSPTGLGGYTF. The CDR3 DNA sequence: TGTGCCAGCAGTCCCACAGGTTTAGGTGGCTACACCTTC. The chain combines TRBV6-5 with TRBJ1-2, with D perhaps TRBD1 (5 bases). The CDR3 has 13 amino acids. Germline V gives CDR1 MNHEY, CDR2 SVGAGI. V was clipped by 5 bases and J by 7 bases, with 14 bases between them.

The V call is TRBV5-6, the J call TRBJ2-7; 8 positions match TRBD1. CDR3 size: 14 residues. Germline V CDR1 and CDR2: SGHDT, YYEEEE. Trimming took 5 bases from V and 8 from J; bases not matched to a gene: 12. In DNA, the CDR3 is TGTGCCAGCAGTTCGACAGGGGCCATCTTTAAGCAGTACTTC. Its protein is CASSSTGAIFKQYF.

The rearrangement uses TRBV4-1 and TRBJ2-3; TRBD2 agrees at 9 bases. Germline loops: CDR1 MGHRA, CDR2 YSYEKL. CDR3 length: 18 residues. Trimming at V came to 0 bases and at J to 1 base, leaving 8 bases not matched to a gene. CDR3 sequence: CASSQDRGPSGGTDTQYF. CDR3 coding DNA: TGCGCCAGCAGCCAAGATCGAGGTCCTAGCGGGGGCACAGATACGCAGTATTTT.

The chain recombines TRBV4-2 with TRBJ2-3; 7 bases align to TRBD2. Per germline, CDR1 LGHNA and CDR2 YNFKEQ. The CDR3 sequence is 17 residues long. Trimming took 4 bases from V and 3 from J; bases not matched to a gene: 13. The CDR3 bases are TGTGCCAGCAGCCCCCTGGGGGGGATCGCGGGGACAGATACGCAGTATTTT. It yields the protein CASSPLGGIAGTDTQYF.

This chain joins TRBV30 and TRBJ1-2; D ambiguous. This CDR3 contains 15 residues. Germline CDR1 GTSNPN, CDR2 SVGIG (reference sequence). V was pared by 0 bases and J by 4 bases, with 15 bases between. The CDR3 loop reads CAWSVLELAVYGYTF. The CDR3 DNA sequence: TGTGCCTGGAGTGTACTGGAATTGGCTGTCTATGGCTACACCTTC.

About this clone itself: Additional DNA sequences in this sample encode the identical CDR3. This chain joins TRBV18 and TRBJ1-6; TRBD1 matches 7 bases. CDR3 length equals 17 residues. Germline V lookup: CDR1 KGHSH, CDR2 LQKENI. With V trimmed by 3 bases and J by 4 bases, 9 bases remained unmatched. CDR3 loop: CASSPRPGRGYNSPLHF. In DNA form, the CDR3 reads TGTGCCAGCTCACCTCGCCCTGGCAGGGGGTATAATTCACCCCTCCACTTT. Supplemented by reference TRBV18 and TRBJ1-6, the full variable domain reads NAGVMQNPRHLVRRRGQEARLRCSPMKGHSHVYWYRQLPEEGLKFMVYLQKENIIDESGMPKERFSAEFPKEGPSILRIQQVVRGDSAAYFCASSPRPGRGYNSPLHFGNGTRLTVT.

The chain links TRBV2 to TRBJ2-3, with D possibly being TRBD1 or TRBD2 (5 bases each). The CDR3 is 19 residues long. Trimming pared 6 bases from V and 6 bases from J, leaving 31 bases between. Germline V gene sequence: CDR1 SNHLY, CDR2 FYNNEI. The CDR3 DNA reads TGTGCCAGCAGCCGAGCACCCGGGGACCTCAGTAACCAGCGGGATACGCAGTATTTT. This codes for CASSRAPGDLSNQRDTQYF.